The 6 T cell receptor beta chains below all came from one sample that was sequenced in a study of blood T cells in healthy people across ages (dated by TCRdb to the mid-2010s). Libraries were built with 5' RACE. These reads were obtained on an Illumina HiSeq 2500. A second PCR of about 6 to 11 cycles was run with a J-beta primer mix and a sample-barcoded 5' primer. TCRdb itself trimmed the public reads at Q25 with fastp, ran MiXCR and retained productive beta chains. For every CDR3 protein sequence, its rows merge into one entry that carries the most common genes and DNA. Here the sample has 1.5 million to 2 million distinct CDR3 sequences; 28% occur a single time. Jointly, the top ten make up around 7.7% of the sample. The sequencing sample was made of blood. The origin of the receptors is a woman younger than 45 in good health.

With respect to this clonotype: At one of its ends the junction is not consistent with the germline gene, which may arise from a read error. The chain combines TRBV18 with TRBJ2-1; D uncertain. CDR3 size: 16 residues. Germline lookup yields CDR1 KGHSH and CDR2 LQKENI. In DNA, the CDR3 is TGTGCCAACTCACCACCCTCTTACAGCTCCTACAATGAGCAGTTCTTC. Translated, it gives CANSPPSYSSYNEQFF.

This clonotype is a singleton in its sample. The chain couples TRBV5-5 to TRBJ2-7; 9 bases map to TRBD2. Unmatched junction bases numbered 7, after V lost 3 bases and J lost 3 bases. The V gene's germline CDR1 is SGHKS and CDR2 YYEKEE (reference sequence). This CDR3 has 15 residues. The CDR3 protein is CASSYAAGGFYEQYF. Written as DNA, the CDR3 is TGTGCCAGCAGCTACGCAGCGGGAGGTTTCTACGAGCAGTACTTC. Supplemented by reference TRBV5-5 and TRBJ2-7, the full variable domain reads DAGVTQSPTHLIKTRGQQVTLRCSPISGHKSVSWYQQVLGQGPQFIFQYYEKEERGRGNFPDRFSARQFPNYSSELNVNALLLGDSALYLCASSYAAGGFYEQYFGPGTRLTVT.

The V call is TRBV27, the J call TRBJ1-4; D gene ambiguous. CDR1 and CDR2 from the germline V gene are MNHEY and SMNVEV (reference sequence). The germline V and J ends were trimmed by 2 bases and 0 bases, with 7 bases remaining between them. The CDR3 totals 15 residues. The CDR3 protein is CASSLEFPTNEKLFF. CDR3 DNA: TGTGCCAGCAGTTTAGAGTTCCCAACTAATGAAAAACTGTTTTTT.

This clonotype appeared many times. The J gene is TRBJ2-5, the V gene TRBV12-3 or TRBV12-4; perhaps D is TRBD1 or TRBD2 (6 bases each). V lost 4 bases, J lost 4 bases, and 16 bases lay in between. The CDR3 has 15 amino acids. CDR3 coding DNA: TGTGCCAGCAGTTCATACTCACAGGGAGGAGAGACCCAGTACTTC. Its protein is CASSSYSQGGETQYF.

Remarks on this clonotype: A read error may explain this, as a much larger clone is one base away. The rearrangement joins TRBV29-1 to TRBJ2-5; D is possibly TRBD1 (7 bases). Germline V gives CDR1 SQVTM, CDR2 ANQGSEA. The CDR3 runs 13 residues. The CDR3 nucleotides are TGCAGCGTTCACAGGGGAGGCCAAAAGACCCAGTACTTC. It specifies CSVHRGGQKTQYF.

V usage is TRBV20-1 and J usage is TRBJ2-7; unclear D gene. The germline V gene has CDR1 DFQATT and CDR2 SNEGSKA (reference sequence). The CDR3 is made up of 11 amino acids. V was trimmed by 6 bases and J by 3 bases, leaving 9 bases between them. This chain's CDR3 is CSAPDRYEQYF. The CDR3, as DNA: TGCAGTGCCCCGGACCGCTACGAGCAGTACTTC.